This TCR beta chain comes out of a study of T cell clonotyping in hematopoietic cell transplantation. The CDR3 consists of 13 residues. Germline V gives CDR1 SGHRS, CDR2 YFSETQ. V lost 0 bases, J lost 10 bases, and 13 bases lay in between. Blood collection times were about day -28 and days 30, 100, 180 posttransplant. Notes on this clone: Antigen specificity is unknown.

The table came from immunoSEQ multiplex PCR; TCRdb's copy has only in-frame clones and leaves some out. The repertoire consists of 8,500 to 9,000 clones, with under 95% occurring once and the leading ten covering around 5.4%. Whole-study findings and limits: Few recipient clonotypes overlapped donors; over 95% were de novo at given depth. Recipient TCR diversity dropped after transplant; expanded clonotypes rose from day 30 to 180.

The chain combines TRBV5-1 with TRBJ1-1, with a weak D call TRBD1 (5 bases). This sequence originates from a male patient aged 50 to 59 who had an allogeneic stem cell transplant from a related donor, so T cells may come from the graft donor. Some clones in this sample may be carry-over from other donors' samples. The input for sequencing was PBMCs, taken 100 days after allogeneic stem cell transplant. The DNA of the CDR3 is TGCGCCAGCAGCTTGGGACAGACCCCAGGAGCTTTCTTT. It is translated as CASSLGQTPGAFF.